Detailed here is one TCR beta chain. Original handling: How many nucleated cells were present was estimated from reference gene primer amplification. Produced via immunoSEQ multiplex PCR; TCRdb's table is partial and in-frame only. The V and J calls and clone size are taken from that table; D and trimming were inferred from the DNA. Of about 150,000 clones in the sample, roughly 84% were seen once. This sample is part of a study of blood T cell repertoires in COVID-19. As for the study in general: Samples taken during acute and convalescent COVID-19 were collected in the United States, Italy and Spain.

Germline V gene data show CDR1 as SGHRS and CDR2 as YFSETQ. This CDR3 is 16 amino acids long. Unmatched junction bases numbered 13, after V lost 7 bases and J lost 3 bases. The rearrangement joins TRBV5-1 to TRBJ2-1; 7 nucleotides align to TRBD2. Material: peripheral blood. The receptor was derived from a man in his fifties or sixties with COVID-19, enrolled during active disease. The CDR3 coding sequence is TGCGCCAGCCGACAATTAGGGAGGGCGGGCTACAATGAGCAGTTCTTC. Protein: CASRQLGRAGYNEQFF.